These 18 T cell receptor beta chains came from one sample sequenced in a study of monozygotic twins with inflammatory bowel disease. TCRdb reprocessed the 5' RACE reads and reports one entry per CDR3 protein, with no DNA. The record lists approximately 400,000 distinct CDR3 sequences, of which the ten most abundant hold about 2.3%. The sequencing sample was made of blood. Source of these receptors: a human donor with ulcerative colitis or Crohn's disease, or a healthy co-twin of an affected twin (not recorded which).

The J gene is TRBJ2-2, the V gene TRBV7-6; the D call from TCRdb, TRBD2, cannot be confirmed without DNA. The CDR3 totals 16 residues. Germline CDR1 and CDR2: SGHVS and FNYEAQ. This CDR3 is CASSSLAGVLTGELFF.

The chain carries TRBV7-6 and TRBJ2-3; TCRdb lists TRBD2, though no DNA is available to test this call. Per germline, CDR1 SGHVS and CDR2 FNYEAQ. The CDR3 loop spans 18 amino acids. CDR3 sequence: CASSLGKLAGGQTDTQYF. The full variable domain, its missing parts supplied by reference TRBV7-6 and TRBJ2-3, is GAGVSQSPRYKVTKRGQDVALRCDPISGHVSLYWYRQALGQGPEFLTYFNYEAQQDKSGLPNDRFSAERPEGSISTLTIQRTEQRDSAMYRCASSLGKLAGGQTDTQYFGPGTRLTVL.

The CDR3 spells CASSLQGSTDTQYF. This sequence joins TRBV2 and TRBJ2-3; TCRdb's assignment of TRBD1 cannot be checked, as there is no DNA. Germline CDR1 SNHLY, CDR2 FYNNEI. The CDR3 length is 14 residues.

The chain has TRBV15 and TRBJ2-1. This CDR3 contains 12 residues. Germline V CDR1 and CDR2: LNHNV, YYDKDF (reference sequence). CDR3 amino acids: CATSRDVSEQFF.

The rearrangement uses TRBV24-1 and TRBJ2-1. Germline CDR1 reads KGHDR; CDR2 reads SFDVKD. This CDR3 region has 13 residues. The CDR3 spells CATKKGSGGEQFF.

Here the CDR3 reads CASSFGGPGGLAGTDTQYF. The chain uses TRBV27 and TRBJ2-3; TCRdb's D call, TRBD2, is unchecked because there is no DNA. The CDR3 contains 19 residues. Germline CDR1 is MNHEY and CDR2 is SMNVEV (reference sequence).

The genes are TRBV5-4 and TRBJ1-1. This CDR3 has 13 amino acids. Germline V gene lookup returns CDR1 SGHNT and CDR2 YYREEE (reference sequence). The CDR3 loop is CASSLETVTEAFF.

The chain carries TRBV4-3 and TRBJ1-4; no DNA is available, so the TRBD1 call from TCRdb remains unchecked. CDR3 length: 18 amino acids. Germline CDR1 is LGHNA and CDR2 is YSLEER. The CDR3 sequence: CASSQDLRPYRGSEKLFF.

The J gene is TRBJ2-2, the V gene TRBV28; the D call of TRBD2 rests on TCRdb alone, since no DNA is present to check it. The CDR3 is 16 residues long. Germline V CDR1 and CDR2: MDHEN, SYDVKM. Here the CDR3 reads CASSFQREGNTGELFF.

CDR3 sequence reads: CSGGRDSTDTQYF. The chain combines TRBV20-1 with TRBJ2-3; there is no DNA to check the TCRdb D call of TRBD2. The CDR3 totals 13 residues. Germline assignment: CDR1 DFQATT and CDR2 SNEGSKA (reference sequence).

This sequence joins TRBV24-1 and TRBJ2-1. Germline assignment: CDR1 KGHDR and CDR2 SFDVKD. CDR3 size: 16 residues. Here the CDR3 reads CATSARSQGSYNEQFF.

The chain is built from TRBV4-2 and TRBJ2-7; as DNA is missing, the TRBD2 call by TCRdb cannot be tested. This CDR3 is 15 amino acids long. Per germline, CDR1 LGHNA and CDR2 YNFKEQ. The CDR3 loop is CASSQDQRGSYEQYF.

The V gene is TRBV2, the J gene TRBJ2-1; absent DNA, TCRdb's TRBD2 call cannot be checked. There are 18 residues in the CDR3. The germline CDR1 and CDR2 sequences are SNHLY and FYNNEI. The CDR3 loop is CASRGMVAGGPIEDEQFF.

The chain is built from TRBV5-5 and TRBJ2-6. This CDR3 has 15 amino acids. Germline loops: CDR1 SGHKS, CDR2 YYEKEE (reference sequence). The CDR3 is CASSSRTSGANVLTF.

V is TRBV29-1 and J is TRBJ2-1; the TCRdb D gene call, TRBD2, has no DNA to confirm it. This CDR3 contains 14 residues. Per the germline V gene, CDR1 is SQVTM and CDR2 is ANQGSEA. CDR3 residues: CSVEGGRAGNEQFF.

V is TRBV20-1 and J is TRBJ2-3. The CDR3 extends over 16 amino acids. Germline CDR1 is DFQATT and CDR2 is SNEGSKA (reference sequence). The CDR3 sequence is CSARDANRRSGDTQYF.

The rearrangement uses TRBV20-1 and TRBJ2-1; lacking DNA, the TRBD2 call made by TCRdb goes unchecked. The CDR3 extends over 12 amino acids. Germline CDR1 is DFQATT and CDR2 is SNEGSKA (reference sequence). The CDR3 protein is CSAREGYNEQFF.

The rearrangement joins TRBV19 to TRBJ2-2. Germline V gives CDR1 LNHDA, CDR2 SQIVND (reference sequence). The CDR3 consists of 12 residues. The CDR3 is CASRENTGELFF.